This T cell receptor (beta chain) was recovered during a study of CD8 T cells in Susac syndrome. The CDR3 totals 14 residues. Unmatched junction bases numbered 4, after V lost 3 bases and J lost 2 bases. Germline V gene lookup returns CDR1 SGHKS and CDR2 YYEKEE (reference sequence). The sequenced target, TCR beta, came from blood CD8+ and CD4+ T cells. The multiple sclerosis control cohort comprised treatment-naive individuals presenting with stable or active relapsing-remitting disease. Bulk CD8+ and CD4+ cells came from magnetic negative isolation; CD8+ TEMRA by FACS. A quantity of about 0.45 to 1 ug RNA underwent reverse transcription using random hexamers. With immunoSEQ multiplex PCR, TCR beta CDR3 was amplified across 54 Vbeta and 13 Jbeta. TCRdb independently ran MiXCR on the immunoSEQ multiplex PCR reads; one entry per CDR3 protein. Seen here are over 300,000 distinct CDR3 sequences, about 91% observed once, and the top ten hold 0.065%.

Material for sequencing was CD4+ T cells from PBMCs. This clonotype originated in a human donor with multiple sclerosis. The J gene is TRBJ1-2, the V gene TRBV5-5; the match to TRBD1 covers 7 bases. CDR3 protein: CASSWTGENYGYTF. The CDR3 coding sequence is TGTGCCAGCAGCTGGACAGGCGAGAACTATGGCTACACCTTC.